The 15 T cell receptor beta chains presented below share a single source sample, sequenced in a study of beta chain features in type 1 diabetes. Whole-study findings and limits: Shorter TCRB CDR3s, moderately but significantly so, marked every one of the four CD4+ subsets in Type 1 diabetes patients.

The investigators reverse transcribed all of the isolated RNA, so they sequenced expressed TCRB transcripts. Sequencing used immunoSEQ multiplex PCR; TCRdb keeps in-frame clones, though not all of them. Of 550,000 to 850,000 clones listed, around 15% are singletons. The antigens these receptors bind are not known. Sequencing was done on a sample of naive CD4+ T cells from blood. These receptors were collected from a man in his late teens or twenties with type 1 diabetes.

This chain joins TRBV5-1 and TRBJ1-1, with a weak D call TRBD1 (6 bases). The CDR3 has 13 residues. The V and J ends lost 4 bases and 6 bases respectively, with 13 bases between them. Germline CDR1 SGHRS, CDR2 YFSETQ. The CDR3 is CASSAQGGPEAFF. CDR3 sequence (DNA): TGCGCCAGCAGCGCACAGGGCGGCCCTGAAGCTTTCTTT.

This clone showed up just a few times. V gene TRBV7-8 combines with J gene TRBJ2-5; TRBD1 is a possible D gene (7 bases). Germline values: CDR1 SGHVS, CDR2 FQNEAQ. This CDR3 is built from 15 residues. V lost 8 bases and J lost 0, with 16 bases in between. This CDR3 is CASSGGTHDQETQYF. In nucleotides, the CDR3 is TGTGCCAGCTCAGGGGGGACTCACGACCAAGAGACCCAGTACTTC.

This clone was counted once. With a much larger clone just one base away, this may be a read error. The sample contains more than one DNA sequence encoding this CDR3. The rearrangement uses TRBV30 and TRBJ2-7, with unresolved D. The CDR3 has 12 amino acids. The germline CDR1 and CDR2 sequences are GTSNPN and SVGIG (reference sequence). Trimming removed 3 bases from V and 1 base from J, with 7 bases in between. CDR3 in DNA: TGTGCCTGGAGCCGGCAGTCCTACGAGCAGTACTTC. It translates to CAWSRQSYEQYF.

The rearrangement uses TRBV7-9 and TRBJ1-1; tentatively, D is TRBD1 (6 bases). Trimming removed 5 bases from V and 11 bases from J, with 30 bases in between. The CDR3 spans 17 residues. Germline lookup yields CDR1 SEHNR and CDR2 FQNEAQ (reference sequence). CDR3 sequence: CASSTVYTGRGPSRAFF. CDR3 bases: TGTGCCAGCAGCACAGTTTATACAGGGAGGGGTCCTTCTCGTGCTTTCTTT.

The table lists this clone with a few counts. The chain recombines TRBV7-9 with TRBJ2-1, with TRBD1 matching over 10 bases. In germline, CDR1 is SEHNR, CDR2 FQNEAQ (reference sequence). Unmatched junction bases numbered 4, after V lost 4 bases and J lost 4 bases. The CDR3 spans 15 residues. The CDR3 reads CASSSGQGMYNEQFF. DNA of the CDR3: TGTGCCAGCAGCTCGGGACAGGGGATGTACAATGAGCAGTTCTTC. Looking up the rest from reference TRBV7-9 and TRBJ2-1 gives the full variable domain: DTGVSQNPRHKITKRGQNVTFRCDPISEHNRLYWYRQTLGQGPEFLTYFQNEAQLEKSRLLSDRFSAERPKGSFSTLEIQRTEQGDSAMYLCASSSGQGMYNEQFFGPGTRLTVL.

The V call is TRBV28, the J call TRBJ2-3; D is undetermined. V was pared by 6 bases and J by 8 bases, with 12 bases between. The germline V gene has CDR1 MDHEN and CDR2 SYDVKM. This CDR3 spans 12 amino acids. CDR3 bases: TGTGCCAGCAGCCTCCCCGGGTTTACGCAGTATTTT. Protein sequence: CASSLPGFTQYF.

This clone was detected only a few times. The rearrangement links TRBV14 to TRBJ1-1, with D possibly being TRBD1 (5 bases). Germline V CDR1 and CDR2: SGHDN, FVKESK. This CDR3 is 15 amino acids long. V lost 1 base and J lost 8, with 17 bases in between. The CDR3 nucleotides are TGTGCCAGCAGCCAAGTATGGGCGACAGCCAACGAAGCTTTCTTT. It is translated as CASSQVWATANEAFF.

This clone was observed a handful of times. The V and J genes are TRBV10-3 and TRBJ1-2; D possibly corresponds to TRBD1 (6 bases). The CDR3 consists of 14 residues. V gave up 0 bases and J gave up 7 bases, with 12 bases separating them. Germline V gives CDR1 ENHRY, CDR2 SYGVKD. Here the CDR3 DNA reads TGTGCCATCAGTGAGTCGGGGGGCGTTGCTGGCTACACCTTC. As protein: CAISESGGVAGYTF.

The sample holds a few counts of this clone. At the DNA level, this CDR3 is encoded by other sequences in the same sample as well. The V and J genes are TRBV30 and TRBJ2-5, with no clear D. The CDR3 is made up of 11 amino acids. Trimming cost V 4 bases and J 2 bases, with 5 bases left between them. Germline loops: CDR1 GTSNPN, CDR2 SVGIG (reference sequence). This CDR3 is CAWTGQETQYF. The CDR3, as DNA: TGTGCCTGGACGGGTCAAGAGACCCAGTACTTC.

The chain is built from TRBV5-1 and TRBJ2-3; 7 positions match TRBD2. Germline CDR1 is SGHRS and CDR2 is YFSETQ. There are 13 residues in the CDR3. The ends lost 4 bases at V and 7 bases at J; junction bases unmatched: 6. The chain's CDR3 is CASSQGLVYTQYF. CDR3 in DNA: TGCGCCAGCAGCCAAGGACTAGTATATACGCAGTATTTT. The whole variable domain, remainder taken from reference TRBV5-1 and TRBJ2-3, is KAGVTQTPRYLIKTRGQQVTLSCSPISGHRSVSWYQQTPGQGLQFLFEYFSETQRNKGNFPGRFSGRQFSNSRSEMNVSTLELGDSALYLCASSQGLVYTQYFGPGTRLTVL.

The CDR3 bases are TGCGCCAGCAGCTTGGTTGCGGGGACTGAAGCTTTCTTT. Amino acids: CASSLVAGTEAFF. The chain uses TRBV5-1 and TRBJ1-1, with D unclear. The CDR3 is made up of 13 amino acids. Germline V gene data show CDR1 as SGHRS and CDR2 as YFSETQ. V lost 0 bases and J 5 bases, leaving 8 bases between the germline ends.

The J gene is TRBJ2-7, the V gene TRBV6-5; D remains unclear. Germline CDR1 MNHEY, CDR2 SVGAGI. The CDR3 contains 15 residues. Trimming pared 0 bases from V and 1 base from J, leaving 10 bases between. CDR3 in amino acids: CASSYSTAGSYEQYF. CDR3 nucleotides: TGTGCCAGCAGTTACTCGACTGCCGGTTCCTACGAGCAGTACTTC.

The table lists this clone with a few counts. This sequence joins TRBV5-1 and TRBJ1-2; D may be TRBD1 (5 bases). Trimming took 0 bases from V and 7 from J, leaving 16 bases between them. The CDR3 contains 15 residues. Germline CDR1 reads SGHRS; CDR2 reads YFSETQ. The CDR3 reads CASSLEPGETSGYTF. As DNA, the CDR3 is TGCGCCAGCAGCTTGGAACCGGGGGAGACGAGTGGCTACACCTTC.

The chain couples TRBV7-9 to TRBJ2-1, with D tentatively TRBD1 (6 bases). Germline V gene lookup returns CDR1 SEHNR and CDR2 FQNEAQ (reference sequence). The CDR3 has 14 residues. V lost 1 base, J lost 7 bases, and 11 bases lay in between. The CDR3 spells CASSLGVGGNEQFF. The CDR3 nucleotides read TGTGCCAGCAGCTTAGGGGTAGGGGGAAATGAGCAGTTCTTC.

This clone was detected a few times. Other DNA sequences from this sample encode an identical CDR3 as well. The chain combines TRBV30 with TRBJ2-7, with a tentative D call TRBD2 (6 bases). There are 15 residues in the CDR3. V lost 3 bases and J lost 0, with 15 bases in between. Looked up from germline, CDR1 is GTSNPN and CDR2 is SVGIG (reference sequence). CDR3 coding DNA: TGTGCCTGGAGAGGTCTGGGCGGGAACTCCTACGAGCAGTACTTC. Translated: CAWRGLGGNSYEQYF.